Each of the 13 T cell receptor beta chains below was sequenced from the same sample in a study of shared clonotypes between healthy human individuals. TCRdb keeps only in-frame clones here, not all; method: immunoSEQ multiplex PCR. The sample carries about 490,000 clones, 78% recorded once. The sequenced material came from PBMCs. These TCRs come from a woman aged 40 to 49 in good health. Some clones in this sample may be carry-over from other donors' samples.

V is TRBV11-2 and J is TRBJ1-1; possibly TRBD1 for D (5 bases). V was clipped by 4 bases and J by 1 base, with 13 bases between them. Germline V lookup: CDR1 SGHAT, CDR2 FQNNGV. The CDR3 sequence is 15 residues long. CDR3 amino acids: CASSSTAFQNTEAFF. CDR3 in DNA: TGTGCCAGCAGCTCGACAGCTTTTCAGAACACTGAAGCTTTCTTT.

The V and J genes are TRBV27 and TRBJ2-7; 12 nucleotides line up with TRBD2. V was clipped by 3 bases and J by 2 bases; unmatched bases: 5. The germline CDR1 and CDR2 sequences are MNHEY and SMNVEV (reference sequence). There are 16 residues in the CDR3. The CDR3 DNA reads as TGTGCCAGCAGTTTCCTAGCGGGAGGGGGACCCTACGAGCAGTACTTC. It is translated as CASSFLAGGGPYEQYF.

This chain links TRBV18 with TRBJ1-1; a possible D gene is TRBD1 (6 bases). The CDR3 runs to 13 residues. The V gene lost 5 bases and the J gene lost 4 bases, with 11 bases spanning the gap. Germline loops: CDR1 KGHSH, CDR2 LQKENI. The CDR3 spells CASSTGLSTEAFF. Here the CDR3 DNA reads TGTGCCAGCTCAACAGGGTTGAGCACTGAAGCTTTCTTT.

In this sample, this clone turned up once. The gene calls are TRBV30 and TRBJ1-4; 7 bases agree with TRBD1. V lost 6 bases, J lost 8 bases, and 12 bases stayed unmatched. The CDR3 covers 14 residues. Per germline, CDR1 GTSNPN and CDR2 SVGIG (reference sequence). The CDR3 protein is CACHPTGPGEKLFF. DNA of the CDR3: TGTGCCTGCCACCCGACAGGGCCGGGCGAAAAACTGTTTTTT.

V is TRBV30 and J is TRBJ2-1; 12 bases align to TRBD2. The V gene's germline CDR1 is GTSNPN and CDR2 SVGIG (reference sequence). The CDR3 covers 16 residues. V lost 5 bases and J lost 6; bases outside the gene matches: 11. CDR3 region: CAWGGELAGGGNEQFF. In nucleotides, the CDR3 is TGTGCCTGGGGGGGGGAACTAGCGGGAGGAGGCAATGAGCAGTTCTTC.

This sequence joins TRBV5-4 and TRBJ1-1; TRBD1 aligns across 8 bases. The CDR3 extends over 13 amino acids. Trimming took 5 bases from V and 3 from J; bases not matched to a gene: 3. Germline lookup yields CDR1 SGHNT and CDR2 YYREEE (reference sequence). Written as DNA, the CDR3 is TGTGCCAGCAGGCCGACAGGGGACACTGAAGCTTTCTTT. Amino acid sequence: CASRPTGDTEAFF.

Of note for this clone: A far more abundant clone sits one base away, making this likely a read error. The chain is built from TRBV6-6 and TRBJ2-2; D is perhaps TRBD2 (5 bases). Deletions cut 10 bases from V and 6 bases from J, with 15 bases between. CDR1 is MNHNY, CDR2 SVGAGI, per germline (reference sequence). The CDR3 loop spans 13 amino acids. The CDR3, as DNA: TGTGCCACCCACAAGGCGGAGGCCGGGGAGCTGTTTTTT. Protein: CATHKAEAGELFF.

The genes are TRBV2 and TRBJ2-1, with 11 nucleotides matching TRBD2. V lost 6 bases to trimming and J lost 5 bases; unmatched junction nucleotides: 9. Germline CDR1 SNHLY, CDR2 FYNNEI. The CDR3 length is 16 residues. The CDR3 reads CASRTLAGGFNNEQFF. In DNA, the CDR3 is TGTGCCAGCAGAACTCTAGCGGGAGGTTTTAACAATGAGCAGTTCTTC.

Comments on this clone: A read error may explain this, as a much larger clone is one base away. The genes are TRBV15 and TRBJ1-2, with a tentative D call TRBD1 (5 bases). This CDR3 comprises 14 residues. Germline loops: CDR1 LNHNV, CDR2 YYDKDF (reference sequence). As DNA, the CDR3 is TGTACCACCAGCAGAGATGTGGGGGGTCGGGGCTACACCTTC. Amino acids: CTTSRDVGGRGYTF.

The V gene is TRBV7-3, the J gene TRBJ1-3, with D unclear. The germline V gene has CDR1 SGHTA and CDR2 FQGTGA. CDR3 length: 13 amino acids. V lost 1 base, J lost 0 bases, and 1 base lay in between. CDR3 protein: CASSLSSGNTIYF. CDR3 coding DNA: TGTGCCAGCAGCTTAAGCTCTGGAAACACCATATATTTT.

This clone was seen just once. The V gene is TRBV4-2, the J gene TRBJ2-7; no firm D call. Deletions cut 0 bases from V and 6 bases from J, with 12 bases between. CDR1 is LGHNA and CDR2 is YNFKEQ in the germline V gene. The CDR3 totals 14 residues. DNA of the CDR3: TGTGCCAGCAGCCAAGATAGGGATGTGAGCGAGCAGTACTTC. It is translated as CASSQDRDVSEQYF.

CDR3 DNA sequence: TGTGCCAGCAGTGAAATGCAGGGGGCGGTTGAAAAACTGTTTTTT. Translating gives CASSEMQGAVEKLFF. The chain links TRBV6-1 to TRBJ1-4; TRBD1 matches at 8 bases. This CDR3 comprises 15 residues. Per germline, CDR1 MNHNS and CDR2 SASEGT. Trimming at V came to 2 bases and at J to 7 bases, leaving 6 bases not matched to a gene.

The chain uses TRBV28 and TRBJ1-5; a weak D match, TRBD1 (5 bases). Trimming took 6 bases from V and 9 from J, leaving 18 bases between them. CDR1 and CDR2 from the germline V gene are MDHEN and SYDVKM. This CDR3 has 14 residues. The CDR3 bases are TGTGCCAGCAGGGCTAGATTTGGGGGGTGGCCCCAGCATTTT. This gives the protein CASRARFGGWPQHF.